This TCR beta chain appears in the sequencing data of a study of neoadjuvant anti-PD-1 for oral cavity cancer. Study overall: Patients without progression received a fourth nivolumab dose around day 43, then surgical resection on days 50-56.

This clone is a singleton in its sample. The assay was immunoSEQ multiplex PCR, and TCRdb's table has in-frame clones only and misses some. The data hold some 6,900 clones, with less than 80% observed a single time. Germline trimming cut 6 bases from V and 10 bases from J; bases unmatched to any gene: 14. The CDR3 contains 16 residues. Germline V gene data show CDR1 as MNHEY and CDR2 as SMNVEV (reference sequence). Sequencing was performed on PBMCs, taken before nivolumab (anti-PD-1) treatment. The receptor comes from a person aged 35-79 years with oral cavity squamous cell carcinoma. The genes are TRBV27 and TRBJ2-2, with 10 bases aligning to TRBD2. CDR3 region: CASREERGGIFEELFF. In DNA, the CDR3 is TGTGCCAGCAGGGAAGAGCGGGGGGGCATCTTCGAGGAGCTGTTTTTT.